The 32 T cell receptor beta chains given below trace back to one sample, sequenced in a study of memory CD4+ T cells and cytomegalovirus serostatus. The repertoire was sequenced with immunoSEQ multiplex PCR; TCRdb's copy has only in-frame clones and lacks some. This sample yields over 60,000 clones, of which over 60% are seen a single time; 0.88% belongs to the top ten. Single viable CD3+CD4+CD8-CD45RO+ cells were sorted as the memory CD4+ T cells. The material sequenced was memory CD4+ T cells from blood. All receptors derive from an adult in good health and CMV-seronegative.

J is TRBJ2-5 and V is TRBV6-1; 9 nucleotides align to TRBD1. CDR1 and CDR2 from the germline V gene are MNHNS and SASEGT. The V and J ends lost 8 bases and 5 bases, in that order; junction bases with no gene match: 9. The CDR3 contains 14 residues. DNA of the CDR3: TGTGCCAGCTCGGACAGGGGCTTGAAGGAGACCCAGTACTTC. Its protein is CASSDRGLKETQYF.

For the CDR3, the DNA is TGTGCCAGCACCCCCTTGGGGACAGGGGCTAACATTCAGTACTTC. This encodes CASTPLGTGANIQYF. The chain employs TRBV6-1 and TRBJ2-4, with 10 bases identical to TRBD1. The CDR3 covers 15 residues. The ends lost 7 bases at V and 7 bases at J; junction bases unmatched: 10. Germline values: CDR1 MNHNS, CDR2 SASEGT.

This clone came up a few times. The rearrangement joins TRBV4-3 to TRBJ2-3; 7 positions match TRBD2. In germline, CDR1 is LGHNA, CDR2 YSLEER. Trimming took 4 bases from V and 6 from J; bases not matched to a gene: 4. The CDR3 extends over 13 amino acids. CDR3 DNA: TGCGCCAGCAGCCCGAGCGGGACCGATACGCAGTATTTT. It translates to CASSPSGTDTQYF.

This clone turned up a few times. This chain links TRBV7-6 with TRBJ1-3, with 12 bases that match TRBD1. The trim removed 6 bases at V and 0 bases at J, leaving 15 bases unmatched. The CDR3 is 20 residues long. Germline V gene sequence: CDR1 SGHVS, CDR2 FNYEAQ. The CDR3 sequence: CASRRTPGTGGLSSGNTIYF. The CDR3 nucleotides are TGTGCCAGCAGACGAACCCCCGGGACAGGGGGCTTGTCCTCTGGAAACACCATATATTTT. The entire variable domain, with the rest obtained from reference TRBV7-6 and TRBJ1-3, is as follows: GAGVSQSPRYKVTKRGQDVALRCDPISGHVSLYWYRQALGQGPEFLTYFNYEAQQDKSGLPNDRFSAERPEGSISTLTIQRTEQRDSAMYRCASRRTPGTGGLSSGNTIYFGEGSWLTVV.

The gene calls are TRBV10-3 and TRBJ1-2, with 12 bases aligning to TRBD1. Germline CDR1 and CDR2: ENHRY and SYGVKD. CDR3 length equals 15 residues. The trim removed 9 bases at V and 5 bases at J, leaving 10 bases unmatched. CDR3 in amino acids: CAIQTGTGGAYGYTF. The CDR3 DNA follows: TGTGCCATACAGACCGGGACAGGGGGCGCGTATGGCTACACCTTC.

This chain links TRBV10-2 with TRBJ1-1; the D is unclear. V was cut by 9 bases and J by 1 base, with 12 bases left in between. Germline values: CDR1 WSHSY, CDR2 SAAADI. This CDR3 has 13 residues. CDR3 protein: CASHNYGNTEAFF. The CDR3 coding sequence is TGCGCCAGTCACAACTATGGGAACACTGAAGCTTTCTTT.

V gene TRBV4-1 combines with J gene TRBJ2-1; the match to TRBD2 covers 15 bases. Losses at the gene ends were 1 base for V and 0 bases for J; bases not matched to a gene: 4. In germline, CDR1 is MGHRA, CDR2 YSYEKL. This CDR3 contains 19 residues. As DNA, the CDR3 is TGCGCCAGCAGCCAAGGTGGGACTAGCGGGAGGAGCTCCTACAATGAGCAGTTCTTC. This translates into CASSQGGTSGRSSYNEQFF.

The chain employs TRBV15 and TRBJ2-3; no clear D gene. Germline V gene sequence: CDR1 LNHNV, CDR2 YYDKDF (reference sequence). V dropped 3 bases and J dropped 1 base, with 14 bases sitting between them. The CDR3 length is 16 residues. CDR3 DNA: TGTGCCACCAGCAGGGTTCTTGTTGGGGGCACAGATACGCAGTATTTT. Protein: CATSRVLVGGTDTQYF.

V and J are TRBV11-2 and TRBJ1-2; 8 nucleotides match TRBD1. The CDR3 has 15 residues. CDR1 and CDR2 from the germline V gene are SGHAT and FQNNGV. V lost 0 bases and J lost 8; bases outside the gene matches: 8. The CDR3 reads CASSLDLGTGLGYTF. In DNA, the CDR3 is TGTGCCAGCAGCTTAGATCTCGGGACAGGTTTAGGCTACACCTTC. The variable domain in full, with the rest retrieved from reference TRBV11-2 and TRBJ1-2, is EAGVAQSPRYKIIEKRQSVAFWCNPISGHATLYWYQQILGQGPKLLIQFQNNGVVDDSQLPKDRFSAERLKGVDSTLKIQPAKLEDSAVYLCASSLDLGTGLGYTFGSGTRLTVV.

Note on this clone: The junction and the germline gene differ at one end; a read error may be behind it. The chain carries TRBV6-1 and TRBJ1-5; TRBD1 aligns across 7 bases. Germline CDR1 is MNHNS and CDR2 is SASEGT. The CDR3 consists of 18 residues. For the CDR3, the DNA is TGTGCCAGCAGAGAAGATCGACAGGGAATCTATAGCAATCAGCCCCAGCATTTT. Translation gives CASREDRQGIYSNQPQHF.

This clone has a handful of counts. This chain uses TRBV28 with TRBJ1-5; tentatively, D is TRBD1 (6 bases). Germline V CDR1 and CDR2: MDHEN, SYDVKM. V was pared by 5 bases and J by 1 base, with 12 bases between. The CDR3 is 15 residues long. The CDR3 region has the DNA TGTGCCAGCAGTACTGGACAGTTAAGCAATCAGCCCCAGCATTTT. It specifies CASSTGQLSNQPQHF.

The CDR3 bases are TGTGCCAGTAGTATTTTAGGACTAGCGGGAGGAAGCTCCTACAATGAGCAGTTCTTC. Translating it yields CASSILGLAGGSSYNEQFF. The genes are TRBV19 and TRBJ2-1, with TRBD2 matching over 14 bases. CDR3 length: 19 amino acids. CDR1 is LNHDA and CDR2 is SQIVND in the germline V gene (reference sequence). The V gene end was trimmed by 3 bases and the J gene end by 0 bases; junction bases not matched to a gene: 7.

The chain combines TRBV7-9 with TRBJ1-2, with D possibly matching TRBD1 (6 bases). This CDR3 contains 15 residues. The V gene lost 0 bases and the J gene lost 4 bases, with 12 bases spanning the gap. In germline, CDR1 is SEHNR, CDR2 FQNEAQ (reference sequence). Here the CDR3 DNA reads TGTGCCAGCAGCTTAGCGGGGGGCATCAGCTATGGCTACACCTTC. This translates into CASSLAGGISYGYTF.

V is TRBV28 and J is TRBJ2-7, with TRBD2 matching over 14 bases. CDR1 is MDHEN and CDR2 is SYDVKM in the germline V gene. J gave up 2 bases and V 8 bases, and 5 bases lay outside the gene matches. The CDR3 loop spans 15 amino acids. The CDR3 nucleotides read TGTGCCAGCCCGGGGACTAGCGGGGGAACCTACGAGCAGTACTTC. Amino acid sequence: CASPGTSGGTYEQYF.

The chain links TRBV5-1 to TRBJ2-7; 11 bases align to TRBD2. The CDR3 runs 14 residues. V lost 3 bases, J lost 3 bases, and 2 bases stayed unmatched. The germline V gene has CDR1 SGHRS and CDR2 YFSETQ. In DNA, the CDR3 is TGCGCCAGCAGCTGGGGGACTAGCGGCTACGAGCAGTACTTC. Its translation: CASSWGTSGYEQYF.

The genes are TRBV27 and TRBJ2-2; possibly TRBD1 for D (5 bases). CDR1 and CDR2 (germline): MNHEY, SMNVEV (reference sequence). Deletions cut 6 bases from V and 1 base from J, with 12 bases between. This CDR3 region has 15 residues. The CDR3 nucleotides read TGTGCCAGCAGGCCCAGGGTGGGGAACACCGGGGAGCTGTTTTTT. Encoded protein: CASRPRVGNTGELFF.

This clone appeared once. The chain joins TRBV6-1 to TRBJ2-7, with 7 positions matching TRBD1. The V and J ends lost 4 bases and 0 bases, in that order; junction bases with no gene match: 12. CDR3 length: 17 amino acids. Germline CDR1 and CDR2: MNHNS and SASEGT. The CDR3 DNA sequence: TGTGCCAGCAGTGGGCGGAGACAGGGACCTAGCTCCTACGAGCAGTACTTC. Translation gives CASSGRRQGPSSYEQYF.

The rearrangement links TRBV6-5 to TRBJ1-4; no firm D call. The CDR3 is 16 residues long. Germline V gives CDR1 MNHEY, CDR2 SVGAGI. V was shortened by 0 bases and J by 3 bases, with 11 bases between the two germline ends. CDR3: CASSYSRRLPNEKLFF. For the CDR3, the DNA is TGTGCCAGCAGTTACTCGAGGCGTCTGCCTAATGAAAAACTGTTTTTT.

The chain is built from TRBV7-3 and TRBJ2-3; 10 bases line up with TRBD2. V lost 5 bases and J lost 3; bases outside the gene matches: 5. The CDR3 is made up of 15 amino acids. The germline V gene has CDR1 SGHTA and CDR2 FQGTGA. DNA of the CDR3: TGTGCCAGCAGCCCGGGACTAGCGAGTACAGATACGCAGTATTTT. It is translated as CASSPGLASTDTQYF.

This chain links TRBV9 with TRBJ1-1; D unresolved. CDR3 length: 14 residues. Trimming stripped 2 bases from V and 2 bases from J, with 10 bases between. Germline values: CDR1 SGDLS, CDR2 YYNGEE. In DNA, the CDR3 is TGTGCCAGCAGCGTCCTCGACATAAACACTGAAGCTTTCTTT. Its translation is CASSVLDINTEAFF.

This sequence joins TRBV6-5 and TRBJ1-6, with TRBD1 matching over 9 bases. The CDR3 runs 16 residues. The trim removed 4 bases at V and 8 bases at J, leaving 9 bases unmatched. Germline V gene data show CDR1 as MNHEY and CDR2 as SVGAGI. CDR3 loop: CASSWTGQGGDSPLHF. CDR3 nucleotides: TGTGCCAGCAGTTGGACGGGACAGGGCGGGGATTCACCCCTCCACTTT.

The chain uses TRBV7-2 and TRBJ2-7; possible D gene TRBD1, 6 bases. There are 15 residues in the CDR3. Germline V gene data show CDR1 as SGHTA and CDR2 as FQGNSA. V lost 3 bases and J lost 4, with 16 bases in between. The CDR3 nucleotides read TGTGCCAGCAGCTTTGGACGAGGGGGTGGGTACGAGCAGTACTTC. Translated, it gives CASSFGRGGGYEQYF. Full variable domain (missing parts from reference TRBV7-2 and TRBJ2-7): GAGVSQSPSNKVTEKGKDVELRCDPISGHTALYWYRQSLGQGLEFLIYFQGNSAPDKSGLPSDRFSAERTGGSVSTLTIQRTQQEDSAVYLCASSFGRGGGYEQYFGPGTRLTVT.

V usage is TRBV2 and J usage is TRBJ1-5; D is ambiguous. The CDR3 is 15 residues long. Per germline, CDR1 SNHLY and CDR2 FYNNEI. Trimming shortened V by 4 bases and J by 6 bases, and 16 bases separated the two germline ends. The DNA of the CDR3 is TGTGCCAGCAGTGGACGGACGGGTCCGGGTCAGCCCCAGCATTTT. It translates to CASSGRTGPGQPQHF.

The V gene is TRBV29-1, the J gene TRBJ2-7; the match to TRBD1 covers 10 bases. CDR1 is SQVTM and CDR2 is ANQGSEA in the germline V gene. J was trimmed by 6 bases and V by 3 bases; bases with no gene match: 8. CDR3 length equals 14 residues. The CDR3 DNA reads as TGCAGCGTTGAGTTCGGGACAGGGGTCGGCGAGCAGTACTTC. This encodes CSVEFGTGVGEQYF.

The chain employs TRBV19 and TRBJ1-2; a weak D match, TRBD1 (6 bases). The CDR3 extends over 18 amino acids. With 0 bases removed from V and 4 bases from J, the gap between germline ends came to 21 bases. Per the germline V gene, CDR1 is LNHDA and CDR2 is SQIVND (reference sequence). The CDR3 protein is CASSIDNHHRVGRYGYTF. CDR3 bases: TGTGCCAGTAGTATAGACAACCATCACAGGGTGGGACGCTATGGCTACACCTTC.

The chain recombines TRBV18 with TRBJ2-7, with D unclear. V lost 4 bases, J lost 5 bases, and 18 bases lay in between. This CDR3 comprises 15 residues. The V gene's germline CDR1 is KGHSH and CDR2 LQKENI. This CDR3 reads CASSQPSGSGDEQYF. CDR3 in DNA: TGTGCCAGCTCACAACCTAGTGGGTCTGGCGACGAGCAGTACTTC.

In this sample, this clone turned up once. The rearrangement links TRBV5-4 to TRBJ1-1; D perhaps matches TRBD1 (5 bases). Germline V gene sequence: CDR1 SGHNT, CDR2 YYREEE (reference sequence). The CDR3 runs 16 residues. The V end was cut by 3 bases, the J end by 2 bases, with 17 bases between. CDR3 bases: TGTGCCAGCAGCTCCGGGTCGAGGGGTTCCAACACTGAAGCTTTCTTT. Its translation is CASSSGSRGSNTEAFF.

This clone was counted a few times. The V call is TRBV5-1, the J call TRBJ2-5, with 9 bases lining up with TRBD2. CDR3 length equals 17 residues. Germline CDR1 is SGHRS and CDR2 is YFSETQ. V shed 3 bases and J 0 bases; nucleotides not matched to a gene: 9. In DNA, the CDR3 is TGCGCCAGCAGCTCAGTACAACTAGCGGGTAACCAAGAGACCCAGTACTTC. Encoded protein: CASSSVQLAGNQETQYF.

The rearrangement uses TRBV5-6 and TRBJ1-3, with D unresolved. CDR1 and CDR2 from the germline V gene are SGHDT and YYEEEE. This CDR3 spans 15 amino acids. V lost 0 bases, J lost 4 bases, and 11 bases lay in between. CDR3 loop: CASSLGHLSGNTIYF. CDR3 sequence (DNA): TGTGCCAGCAGCTTGGGCCACCTAAGCGGAAACACCATATATTTT.

J is TRBJ2-6 and V is TRBV30; no clear D gene. This CDR3 comprises 12 residues. The germline V gene has CDR1 GTSNPN and CDR2 SVGIG (reference sequence). V was trimmed by 3 bases and J by 4 bases, leaving 4 bases between them. The chain's CDR3 is CAWRGGANVLTF. For the CDR3, the DNA is TGTGCCTGGAGGGGGGGGGCCAACGTCCTGACTTTC.

The chain recombines TRBV2 with TRBJ2-7, with D possibly TRBD2 on 6 matching bases. The germline V gene has CDR1 SNHLY and CDR2 FYNNEI. This CDR3 contains 15 residues. Between the trimmed V and J ends, which lost 4 bases and 0 bases, there was a span of 13 bases. The CDR3 region is CASSVEGNISYEQYF. The DNA for the CDR3 is TGTGCCAGCAGTGTGGAGGGGAATATCTCCTACGAGCAGTACTTC.

V usage is TRBV5-1 and J usage is TRBJ2-1; 9 positions agree with TRBD1. The CDR3 runs to 16 residues. From germline, CDR1 is SGHRS and CDR2 YFSETQ. Trimming removed 5 bases from V and 4 bases from J; junction bases left unmatched: 10. In DNA, the CDR3 is TGCGCCAGCAGGGGTTCGACAGGGGGGCTTTACAATGAGCAGTTCTTC. Its protein product is CASRGSTGGLYNEQFF.